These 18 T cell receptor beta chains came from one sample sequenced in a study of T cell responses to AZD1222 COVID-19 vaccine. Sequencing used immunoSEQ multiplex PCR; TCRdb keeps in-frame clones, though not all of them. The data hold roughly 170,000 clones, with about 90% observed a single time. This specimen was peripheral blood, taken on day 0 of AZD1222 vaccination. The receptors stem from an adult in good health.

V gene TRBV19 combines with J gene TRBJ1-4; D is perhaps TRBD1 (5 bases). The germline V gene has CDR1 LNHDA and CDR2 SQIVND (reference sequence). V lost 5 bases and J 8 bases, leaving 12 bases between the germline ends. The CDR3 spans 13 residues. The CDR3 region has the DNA TGTGCCAGTAGTCCTGGGACGGCCGAAAAACTGTTTTTT. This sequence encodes CASSPGTAEKLFF.

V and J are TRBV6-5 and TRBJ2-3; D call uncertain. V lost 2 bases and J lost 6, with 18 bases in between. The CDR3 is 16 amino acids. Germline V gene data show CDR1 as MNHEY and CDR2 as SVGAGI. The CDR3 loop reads CASSYPVVGRPDTQYF. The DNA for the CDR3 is TGTGCCAGCAGTTACCCGGTCGTTGGGCGCCCGGATACGCAGTATTTT.

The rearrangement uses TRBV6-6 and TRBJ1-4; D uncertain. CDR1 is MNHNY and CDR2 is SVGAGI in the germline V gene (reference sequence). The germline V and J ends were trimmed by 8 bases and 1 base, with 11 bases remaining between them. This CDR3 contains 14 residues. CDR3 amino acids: CASQRTETNEKLFF. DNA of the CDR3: TGTGCCAGCCAACGGACTGAAACTAATGAAAAACTGTTTTTT.

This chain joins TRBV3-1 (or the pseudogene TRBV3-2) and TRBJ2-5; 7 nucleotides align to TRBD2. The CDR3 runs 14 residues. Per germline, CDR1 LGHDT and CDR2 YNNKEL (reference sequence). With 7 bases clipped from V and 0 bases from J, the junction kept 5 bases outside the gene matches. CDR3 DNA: TGTGCCAGCATCGAGCGGGGTTACCAAGAGACCCAGTACTTC. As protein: CASIERGYQETQYF.

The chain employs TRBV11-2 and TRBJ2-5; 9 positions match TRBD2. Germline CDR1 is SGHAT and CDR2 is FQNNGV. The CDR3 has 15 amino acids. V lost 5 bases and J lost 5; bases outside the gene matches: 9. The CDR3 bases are TGTGCCAGCAGCGTGCTACAACTAGCGGGTGAGACCCAGTACTTC. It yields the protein CASSVLQLAGETQYF.

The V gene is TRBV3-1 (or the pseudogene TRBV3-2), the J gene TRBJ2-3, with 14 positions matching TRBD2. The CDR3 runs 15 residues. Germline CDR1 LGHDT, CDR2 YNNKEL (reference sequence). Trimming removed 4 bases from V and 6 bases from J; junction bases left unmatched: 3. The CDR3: CASSLTSGGADTQYF. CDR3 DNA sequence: TGTGCCAGCAGCCTGACTAGCGGGGGGGCGGATACGCAGTATTTT.

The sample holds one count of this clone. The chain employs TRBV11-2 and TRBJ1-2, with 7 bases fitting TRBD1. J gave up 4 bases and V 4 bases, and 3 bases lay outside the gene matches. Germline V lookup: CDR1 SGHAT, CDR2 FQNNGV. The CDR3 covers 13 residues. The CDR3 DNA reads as TGTGCCAGCAGCTCGACAGGGACCTATGGCTACACCTTC. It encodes CASSSTGTYGYTF. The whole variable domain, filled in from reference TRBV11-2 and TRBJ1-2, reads EAGVAQSPRYKIIEKRQSVAFWCNPISGHATLYWYQQILGQGPKLLIQFQNNGVVDDSQLPKDRFSAERLKGVDSTLKIQPAKLEDSAVYLCASSSTGTYGYTFGSGTRLTVV.

DNA of the CDR3: TGTGCCAGCAGTTTAGGGACTAGCGGGGTCTACGAGCAGTACTTC. It translates to CASSLGTSGVYEQYF. The V call is TRBV28, the J call TRBJ2-7; 13 bases map to TRBD2. CDR1 MDHEN and CDR2 SYDVKM come from the germline V gene. This CDR3 has 15 amino acids. With 2 bases clipped from V and 3 bases from J, the junction kept 1 base outside the gene matches.

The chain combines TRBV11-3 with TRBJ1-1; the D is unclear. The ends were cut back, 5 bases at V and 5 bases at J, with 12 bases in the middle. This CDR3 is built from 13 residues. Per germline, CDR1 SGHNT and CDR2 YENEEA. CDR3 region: CASSPRADTEAFF. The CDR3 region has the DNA TGTGCCAGCAGCCCCAGAGCGGATACTGAAGCTTTCTTT. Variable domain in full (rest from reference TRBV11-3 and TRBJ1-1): EAGVVQSPRYKIIEKKQPVAFWCNPISGHNTLYWYLQNLGQGPELLIRYENEEAVDDSQLPKDRFSAERLKGVDSTLKIQPAELGDSAVYLCASSPRADTEAFFGQGTRLTVV.

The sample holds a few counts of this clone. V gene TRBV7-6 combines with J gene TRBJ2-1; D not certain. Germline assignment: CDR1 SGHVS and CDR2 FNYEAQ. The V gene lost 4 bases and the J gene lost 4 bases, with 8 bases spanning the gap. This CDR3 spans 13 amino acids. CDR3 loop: CASSSGEYNEQFF. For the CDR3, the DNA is TGTGCCAGCAGCTCGGGCGAGTACAATGAGCAGTTCTTC. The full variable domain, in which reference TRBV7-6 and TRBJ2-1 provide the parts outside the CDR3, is GAGVSQSPRYKVTKRGQDVALRCDPISGHVSLYWYRQALGQGPEFLTYFNYEAQQDKSGLPNDRFSAERPEGSISTLTIQRTEQRDSAMYRCASSSGEYNEQFFGPGTRLTVL.

The CDR3, as DNA: TGTGCCAGCAGTCCCTCTGGAAACACCATATATTTT. It encodes CASSPSGNTIYF. The chain joins TRBV12-3 or TRBV12-4 to TRBJ1-3; D unresolved. The V gene lost 5 bases and the J gene lost 0 bases, with 2 bases spanning the gap. There are 12 residues in the CDR3.

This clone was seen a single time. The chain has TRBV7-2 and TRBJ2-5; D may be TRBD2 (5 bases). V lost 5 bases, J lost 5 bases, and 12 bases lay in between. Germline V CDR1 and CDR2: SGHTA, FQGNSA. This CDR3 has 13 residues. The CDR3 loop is CASSKDLGETQYF. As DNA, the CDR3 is TGTGCCAGCAGCAAGGACTTGGGGGAGACCCAGTACTTC.

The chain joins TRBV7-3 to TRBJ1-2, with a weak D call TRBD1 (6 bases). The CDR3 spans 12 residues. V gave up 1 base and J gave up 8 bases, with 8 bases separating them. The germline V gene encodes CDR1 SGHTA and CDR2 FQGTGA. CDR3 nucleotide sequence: TGTGCCAGCAGCTTAAGCGGGGGCGGCTACACCTTC. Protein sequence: CASSLSGGGYTF.

CDR3 sequence (DNA): TGTGCCAGCAGCGGGGAGGGGTACTTAGATACGCAGTATTTT. The encoded protein is CASSGEGYLDTQYF. The chain links TRBV9 to TRBJ2-3; 7 bases fit TRBD2. CDR1 is SGDLS and CDR2 is YYNGEE in the germline V gene. CDR3 length: 14 amino acids. The J segment lost 5 bases and the V segment lost 3 bases, leaving 6 bases of the junction unmatched.

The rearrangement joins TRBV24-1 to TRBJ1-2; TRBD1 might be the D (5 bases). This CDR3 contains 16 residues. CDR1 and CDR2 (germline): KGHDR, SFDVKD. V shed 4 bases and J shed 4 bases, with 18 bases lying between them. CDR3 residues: CATSDQTGGALYGYTF. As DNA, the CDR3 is TGTGCCACCAGTGACCAGACGGGGGGAGCGCTCTATGGCTACACCTTC.

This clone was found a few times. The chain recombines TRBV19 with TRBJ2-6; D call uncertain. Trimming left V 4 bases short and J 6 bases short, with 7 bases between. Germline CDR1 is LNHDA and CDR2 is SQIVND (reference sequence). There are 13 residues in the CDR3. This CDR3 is CASSTAKANVLTF. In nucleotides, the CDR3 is TGTGCCAGTAGTACCGCGAAGGCCAACGTCCTGACTTTC.

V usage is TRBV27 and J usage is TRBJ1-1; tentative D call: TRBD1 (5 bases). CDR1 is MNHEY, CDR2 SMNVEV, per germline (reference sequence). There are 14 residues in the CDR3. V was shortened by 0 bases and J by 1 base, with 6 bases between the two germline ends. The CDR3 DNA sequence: TGTGCCAGCAGTTTATCTCAGGGGAACACTGAAGCTTTCTTT. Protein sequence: CASSLSQGNTEAFF.

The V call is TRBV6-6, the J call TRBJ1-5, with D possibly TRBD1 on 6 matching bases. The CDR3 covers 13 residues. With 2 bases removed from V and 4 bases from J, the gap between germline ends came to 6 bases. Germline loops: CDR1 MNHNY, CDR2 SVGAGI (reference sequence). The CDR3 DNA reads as TGTGCCAGCAGTTACCAGGGGAATCAGCCCCAGCATTTT. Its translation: CASSYQGNQPQHF.